One T cell receptor beta chain is described in this entry. What it binds is not known. This sample is part of a study of blood T cells in healthy people across ages. Combining a sample-barcoded 5' primer with a J-beta primer mix, a second PCR ran for roughly 7 to 12 cycles. Each of the cDNA molecules was tagged by a template-switch adaptor with 12 random nucleotides. Each CDR3 protein gets one entry after TCRdb re-called the 5' RACE reads with MiXCR. The data contain roughly 1 million distinct CDR3 sequences, almost 25% of them seen just once; the ten biggest clones take up 0.75%. CDR3 length: 16 amino acids. Germline CDR1 reads DFQATT; CDR2 reads SNEGSKA (reference sequence). The ends were cut back, 5 bases at V and 2 bases at J, with 18 bases in the middle. General study points: Observed TCR beta diversity showed a strong correlation with the percentage of naive T cells as measured by flow cytometry. Getting older went along with TCR beta diversity per million T cells dropping roughly linearly.

Another study also made use of these data, one on T cells of mothers and their children.

The chain is built from TRBV20-1 and TRBJ2-2; the D gene is possibly TRBD2 (5 bases). The source material was blood. The receptor's source is a girl aged 2-10 years in good health. The chain's CDR3 is CSAYRREGRNTGELFF. The DNA for the CDR3 is TGCAGTGCTTATCGCCGTGAGGGCCGTAACACCGGGGAGCTGTTTTTT.